This TCR beta chain is from a study of lymphopenia after photon versus proton radiotherapy. Here immunoSEQ multiplex PCR was the method, and the copy in TCRdb shows in-frame clones only, minus some. In the table there are about 60,000 clones, about four fifths of which are singletons. Study outcomes and limitations: Oligoclonal CD8+ Temra expansion after nadir drove photon patients' diversity drop. Relative stability marked proton patients; photon patients lost diversity and naive cells.

Germline V lookup: CDR1 MDHEN, CDR2 SYDVKM. V was clipped by 5 bases and J by 4 bases; unmatched bases: 10. The CDR3 is 15 residues long. For this clone: The antigen remains unidentified.

The sample consisted of peripheral blood, taken from a patient treated with proton-based radiotherapy. The TCR originated in a man between 60 and 75 years old with pancreatic cancer. The V call is TRBV28, the J call TRBJ2-5; TRBD1 matches at 7 bases. The CDR3 DNA reads TGTGCCAGCAGTCCTCGACAGGGAAGGGGAGAGACCCAGTACTTC. Its translation: CASSPRQGRGETQYF.